This T cell receptor beta chain was captured in a study of CD8+CD57+ T cells in acquired aplastic anemia. Genomic DNA served as template for TCR beta VDJ and CDR3 profiling. MiXCR, run by TCRdb on the reads, gives a single entry per CDR3 protein. The sample yields roughly 80,000 distinct CDR3 sequences, less than 85% seen once. Only patients with CD8+CD57+ cell expansion on flow cytometry were chosen for sequencing. Blood samples were obtained from patients who had received no prior therapy. The junction had 7 bases not matched to a gene; V was cut back by 6 bases and J by 4 bases. The CDR3 totals 14 residues.

The chain is built from TRBV12-3 or TRBV12-4 and TRBJ1-1, with TRBD1 matching 8 bases. Sequenced sample: sorted CD4+, CD8+, or CD8+CD57+ T cells (not recorded which) from PBMCs. This TCR was recovered from a human donor with aplastic anemia. The CDR3 sequence is CASRKRTGFTEAFF. CDR3 in DNA: TGTGCCAGCAGGAAAAGGACAGGGTTCACTGAAGCTTTCTTT.